The TCR beta chain described here comes from a study of cytomegalovirus exposure and HLA in healthy donors. Whole-study results and caveats: Cytomegalovirus association was listed for approximately 160 TCR beta chains.

Note on this clone: What it recognizes is unknown.

The PCR used 60 Vbeta and 13 Jbeta primers. Some clones are missing from TCRdb's copy, which holds only in-frame ones; the method was immunoSEQ multiplex PCR. The data show under 150,000 clones, approximately 85% seen once. Per the germline V gene, CDR1 is SSHAT and CDR2 is FNYEAQ (reference sequence). This CDR3 is built from 13 residues. V was shortened by 4 bases and J by 6 bases, with 13 bases between the two germline ends. The sequenced sample was PBMCs. J is TRBJ2-7 and V is TRBV7-7, with D tentatively TRBD2 (6 bases). This receptor was obtained from a boy aged 5-17 years in good health and CMV-seronegative. The CDR3 region has the DNA TGTGCCAGCAGCTACCTGGTGGGGGGCGAGCAGTACTTC. Its translation: CASSYLVGGEQYF.